The 25 T cell receptor beta chains listed next were all sequenced from one sample in a study of T-cell memory formation after mild COVID-19. In TCRdb, the 5' RACE reads were re-called with MiXCR into one record per CDR3 protein. The sample includes roughly 49,000 distinct CDR3 sequences, 25% to 30% of them seen just once. The sequenced sample consisted of PBMCs or a T cell subset sorted from them (not recorded which). The receptors come from a man aged 18 to 30 who had mild COVID-19 (a few samples of this study predate the infection). Cell type and time point are not known.

This clonotype is deemed medium-sized (0.01 to 0.1%). The rearrangement joins TRBV4-1 to TRBJ2-1; TRBD2 matches 8 bases. CDR3 size: 15 residues. In germline, CDR1 is MGHRA, CDR2 YSYEKL. The V gene end was trimmed by 0 bases and the J gene end by 8 bases; junction bases not matched to a gene: 6. The CDR3 sequence is CASSQERGGYDEQFF. The CDR3 bases are TGCGCCAGCAGCCAAGAACGCGGGGGGTATGATGAGCAGTTCTTC.

This clonotype has a count of ten or more. The chain links TRBV7-2 to TRBJ2-1; either TRBD1 or TRBD2 may fit D (6 bases each). The V gene's germline CDR1 is SGHTA and CDR2 FQGNSA. The CDR3 has 16 amino acids. The ends were cut back, 1 base at V and 9 bases at J, with 19 bases in the middle. CDR3 bases: TGTGCCAGCAGCTTAGAGTTTCCGGGGGCGGGCGGTGAGCAGTTCTTC. Protein product: CASSLEFPGAGGEQFF.

This chain uses TRBV7-9 with TRBJ2-1; 12 bases fit TRBD1. The CDR3 loop spans 16 amino acids. Germline V gene lookup returns CDR1 SEHNR and CDR2 FQNEAQ (reference sequence). V gave up 6 bases and J gave up 8 bases; unmatched junction bases: 11. CDR3 sequence: CASRPWDRGLMDEQFF. The CDR3 DNA is TGTGCCAGCAGACCCTGGGACAGGGGGCTAATGGATGAGCAGTTCTTC.

The chain combines TRBV7-9 with TRBJ2-5; D tentatively reads TRBD1 or TRBD2 (5 bases each). Germline loops: CDR1 SEHNR, CDR2 FQNEAQ (reference sequence). The CDR3 has 14 amino acids. Trimming shortened V by 9 bases and J by 7 bases, and 21 bases separated the two germline ends. CDR3 nucleotide sequence: TGTGCCAGTCTCCCTCCGGGACGCTGGGGGACCCAGTACTTC. Amino acids: CASLPPGRWGTQYF.

The chain recombines TRBV4-2 with TRBJ2-7; D uncertain. The CDR3 has 16 amino acids. Germline V CDR1 and CDR2: LGHNA, YNFKEQ. With 5 bases removed from V and 2 bases from J, the gap between germline ends came to 19 bases. CDR3: CASSETDQGPAYEQYF. In DNA, the CDR3 is TGTGCCAGCAGCGAGACGGACCAAGGACCAGCCTACGAGCAGTACTTC.

The rearrangement uses TRBV7-4 and TRBJ2-2, with TRBD2 as a possible D gene (5 bases). V dropped 7 bases and J dropped 7 bases, with 13 bases sitting between them. Germline loops: CDR1 SGHVT, CDR2 SQSDAQ. The CDR3 contains 13 residues. CDR3 sequence (DNA): TGTGCCAGCACCGATCGAGGGTTCGGGGAGCTGTTTTTT. This translates into CASTDRGFGELFF.

The rearrangement joins TRBV28 to TRBJ2-3; no definite D call. CDR3 length equals 11 residues. The V and J ends lost 4 bases and 4 bases respectively, with 3 bases between them. CDR1 and CDR2 from the germline V gene are MDHEN and SYDVKM. The CDR3 region has the DNA TGTGCCAGCAGTTGGGCAGATACGCAGTATTTT. Translating gives CASSWADTQYF.

J is TRBJ2-5 and V is TRBV7-9; 7 bases line up with TRBD1. The CDR3 is made up of 17 amino acids. V dropped 4 bases and J dropped 5; count of bases not matched to a gene: 16. Germline V gene lookup returns CDR1 SEHNR and CDR2 FQNEAQ (reference sequence). The CDR3 here is CASSSTRTGRLGETQYF. The CDR3, as DNA: TGTGCCAGCAGCTCAACCCGGACAGGACGATTGGGGGAGACCCAGTACTTC.

The chain recombines TRBV2 with TRBJ2-2; 8 bases line up with TRBD1. The V gene's germline CDR1 is SNHLY and CDR2 FYNNEI. Losses at the gene ends were 7 bases for V and 1 base for J; bases not matched to a gene: 5. This CDR3 is 15 amino acids long. The CDR3 nucleotides are TGTGCCAGCACCACCGGGACAGGGAACACCGGGGAGCTGTTTTTT. Amino acids: CASTTGTGNTGELFF.

This clonotype has just a few counts. The rearrangement links TRBV4-2 to TRBJ2-1; 14 positions agree with TRBD2. The CDR3 loop spans 17 amino acids. With V trimmed by 1 base and J by 9 bases, 8 bases remained unmatched. CDR1 LGHNA and CDR2 YNFKEQ come from the germline V gene. The CDR3 sequence is CASSQVRGLAGGGEQFF. The CDR3 nucleotides are TGTGCCAGCAGCCAAGTTCGCGGACTAGCGGGGGGTGGTGAGCAGTTCTTC.

This clonotype has just a few counts. J is TRBJ2-7 and V is TRBV4-1; D possibly corresponds to TRBD2 (7 bases). V lost 3 bases and J lost 9, with 21 bases in between. The germline V gene has CDR1 MGHRA and CDR2 YSYEKL. The CDR3 length is 15 residues. The CDR3 here is CASSQGRGAGLRQYF. CDR3 DNA: TGCGCCAGCAGCCAGGGGAGGGGGGCAGGGCTCAGGCAGTACTTC.

The chain uses TRBV4-1 and TRBJ2-2, with D uncertain. Germline V lookup: CDR1 MGHRA, CDR2 YSYEKL. V was pared by 1 base and J by 2 bases, with 11 bases between. The CDR3 spans 16 residues. The CDR3 coding sequence is TGCGCCAGCAGCCAAGCCCTGACACCAAACACCGGGGAGCTGTTTTTT. Amino acids: CASSQALTPNTGELFF.

V and J are TRBV6-6 and TRBJ1-6; D is ambiguous. Between the trimmed V and J ends, which lost 8 bases and 12 bases, there was a span of 14 bases. CDR3 length equals 12 residues. Germline assignment: CDR1 MNHNY and CDR2 SVGAGI (reference sequence). Here the CDR3 reads CASCLTLGPLHF. CDR3 bases: TGTGCCAGCTGTCTCACCCTGGGACCCCTCCACTTT.

This chain uses TRBV7-9 with TRBJ2-6; no firm D call. There are 15 residues in the CDR3. CDR1 SEHNR and CDR2 FQNEAQ come from the germline V gene (reference sequence). Trimming removed 0 bases at V and 0 bases at J, with 3 bases between. The CDR3 bases are TGTGCCAGCAGCTTAGCCCTCTCTGGGGCCAACGTCCTGACTTTC. Translation: CASSLALSGANVLTF.

In this sample, this clonotype turned up a few times. The chain carries TRBV7-9 and TRBJ1-1; D might be TRBD1 (5 bases). Germline values: CDR1 SEHNR, CDR2 FQNEAQ (reference sequence). V was shortened by 6 bases and J by 6 bases, with 14 bases between the two germline ends. CDR3 length equals 13 residues. In DNA form, the CDR3 reads TGTGCCAGCAGTTACCAGGGAGGCGCTGAAGCTTTCTTT. Residues: CASSYQGGAEAFF.

The rearrangement uses TRBV7-9 and TRBJ2-7, with D perhaps assigned TRBD1 or TRBD2 (5 bases each). The CDR3 extends over 13 amino acids. Germline CDR1 and CDR2: SEHNR and FQNEAQ (reference sequence). V was pared by 6 bases and J by 3 bases, with 12 bases between. The CDR3: CASSSRDGYEQYF. CDR3 DNA sequence: TGTGCCAGCAGTTCCCGGGACGGCTACGAGCAGTACTTC.

The rearrangement uses TRBV20-1 and TRBJ2-7, with 9 nucleotides matching TRBD1. V lost 6 bases to trimming and J lost 5 bases; unmatched junction nucleotides: 11. Germline loops: CDR1 DFQATT, CDR2 SNEGSKA (reference sequence). The length of the CDR3 is 14 residues. CDR3: CSATVERTGDEQYV. In DNA, the CDR3 is TGCAGTGCCACTGTTGAGAGGACAGGGGACGAGCAGTACGTC.

This clonotype came up a few times. The rearrangement links TRBV12-3 or TRBV12-4 to TRBJ2-7; 10 bases agree with TRBD1. Losses at the gene ends were 5 bases for V and 4 bases for J; bases not matched to a gene: 8. The CDR3 runs to 15 residues. The CDR3 sequence is CASSPQGTGAYEQYF. Here the CDR3 DNA reads TGTGCCAGCAGTCCCCAGGGGACAGGGGCATACGAGCAGTACTTC.

This clonotype was counted a few times. J is TRBJ2-4 and V is TRBV5-1; D gene uncertain. The V and J ends lost 0 bases and 6 bases respectively, with 7 bases between them. CDR3 size: 13 residues. Germline CDR1 reads SGHRS; CDR2 reads YFSETQ. The CDR3 region has the DNA TGCGCCAGCAGCTTGGGGGGTGTAAACATTCAGTACTTC. Amino acids: CASSLGGVNIQYF. The full variable domain, its missing parts supplied by reference TRBV5-1 and TRBJ2-4, is KAGVTQTPRYLIKTRGQQVTLSCSPISGHRSVSWYQQTPGQGLQFLFEYFSETQRNKGNFPGRFSGRQFSNSRSEMNVSTLELGDSALYLCASSLGGVNIQYFGAGTRLSVL.

The chain links TRBV3-1 to TRBJ2-1; maybe TRBD1 (5 bases). The ends were cut back, 6 bases at V and 9 bases at J, with 12 bases in the middle. The CDR3 sequence is 12 residues long. The germline V gene encodes CDR1 LGHDT and CDR2 YNNKEL (reference sequence). The CDR3 region is CASRKLQGEQFF. Written as DNA, the CDR3 is TGTGCCAGCAGGAAACTCCAGGGTGAGCAGTTCTTC.

J is TRBJ2-7 and V is TRBV27; 9 bases are a match to TRBD2. Trimming at V came to 3 bases and at J to 7 bases, leaving 7 bases not matched to a gene. CDR1 and CDR2 from the germline V gene are MNHEY and SMNVEV (reference sequence). The CDR3 runs to 14 residues. CDR3 DNA sequence: TGTGCCAGCAGTTTTGGCGGGGGGGCCGGGGAGCAGTACGTC. This codes for CASSFGGGAGEQYV.

A few counts support this clonotype. The V and J genes are TRBV7-2 and TRBJ2-3, with TRBD2 as a possible D gene (5 bases). Germline values: CDR1 SGHTA, CDR2 FQGNSA. There are 15 residues in the CDR3. Deletions cut 0 bases from V and 4 bases from J, with 11 bases between. This CDR3 is CASSLATAGADTQYF. The CDR3 DNA is TGTGCCAGCAGCTTAGCGACCGCGGGCGCAGATACGCAGTATTTT.

This clonotype was picked up a small number of times. For the CDR3, the DNA is TGCGCCAGCAGCTCCACCACAGGGATGATAACAGATACGCAGTATTTT. Protein product: CASSSTTGMITDTQYF. The chain carries TRBV5-1 and TRBJ2-3; D perhaps matches TRBD1 (6 bases). The CDR3 is 16 amino acids. V lost 3 bases and J lost 3, with 17 bases in between. Germline V gives CDR1 SGHRS, CDR2 YFSETQ.

This chain joins TRBV7-2 and TRBJ1-6; D is perhaps TRBD1 (6 bases). The V end lost 5 bases, the J end lost 9 bases, and 17 bases lay between the germline ends. Germline-derived CDR1 and CDR2 are SGHTA and FQGNSA. The length of the CDR3 is 15 residues. The DNA for the CDR3 is TGTGCCAGCAGCCCAGGGGTAGGGGCGGCTTCACCCCTCCACTTT. As protein: CASSPGVGAASPLHF.

In this sample, this clonotype turned up a few times. V gene TRBV7-2 combines with J gene TRBJ2-5; TRBD2 agrees at 7 bases. V lost 3 bases, J lost 6 bases, and 1 base stayed unmatched. Germline CDR1 SGHTA, CDR2 FQGNSA. The CDR3 consists of 12 residues. The CDR3 sequence is CASSFGGKTQYF. The CDR3 DNA reads as TGTGCCAGCAGCTTCGGGGGGAAGACCCAGTACTTC.